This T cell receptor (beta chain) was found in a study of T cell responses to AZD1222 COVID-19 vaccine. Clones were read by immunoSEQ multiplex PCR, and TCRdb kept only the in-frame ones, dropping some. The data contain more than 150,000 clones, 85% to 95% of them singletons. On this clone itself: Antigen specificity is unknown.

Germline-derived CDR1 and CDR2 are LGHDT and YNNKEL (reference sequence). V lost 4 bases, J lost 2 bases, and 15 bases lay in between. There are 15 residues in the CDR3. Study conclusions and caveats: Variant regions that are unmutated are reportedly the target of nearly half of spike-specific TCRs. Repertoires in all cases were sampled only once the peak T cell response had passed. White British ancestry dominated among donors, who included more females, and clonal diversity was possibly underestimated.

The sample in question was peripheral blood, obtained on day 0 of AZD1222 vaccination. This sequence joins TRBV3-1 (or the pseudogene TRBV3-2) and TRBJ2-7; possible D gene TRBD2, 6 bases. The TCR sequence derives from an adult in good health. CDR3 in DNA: TGTGCCAGCAGCCCAATGGGGGGAGCCCCCTACGAGCAGTACTTC. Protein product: CASSPMGGAPYEQYF.